Each of the 27 T cell receptor beta chains below was sequenced from the same sample in a study of T cell responses to AZD1222 COVID-19 vaccine (dated by TCRdb to 2020 to 2023). The protocol used for the library was the immunoSEQ multiplex PCR assay. TCRdb limited this immuneACCESS table to in-frame rearrangements with V and J called. A share of clones is missing; checked studies link under half to unresolved V genes, and the rest is unexplained. The sample data list some 170,000 clones, and 90% to 95% of these were observed just once. The ten largest clonotypes hold roughly 1% of the sample. Per the publication, the time point label means: about 28 days (+/-7) after the second vaccine dose. What the treatment or condition label conveys for this sample: meningococcal conjugate vaccine given as trial control. Specimen: peripheral blood, collected 28 days after the second dose of the MenACWY control vaccine. These receptors were collected from an adult who received the MenACWY meningococcal vaccine as a control.

The chain combines TRBV7-2 with TRBJ1-1, with D unresolved. Trimming left V 1 base short and J 3 bases short, with 15 bases between. CDR1 is SGHTA and CDR2 is FQGNSA in the germline V gene. This CDR3 is built from 16 residues. CDR3 sequence (DNA): TGTGCCAGCAGCTTAGGGAGGTTCCCGAGGGACACTGAAGCTTTCTTT. Its translation: CASSLGRFPRDTEAFF.

This chain joins TRBV4-1 and TRBJ1-2; D might be TRBD1 (5 bases). The CDR3 is 18 amino acids. Germline values: CDR1 MGHRA, CDR2 YSYEKL. Trimming took 0 bases from V and 4 from J, leaving 21 bases between them. The CDR3 sequence: CASSQDPPTGGLLYGYTF. DNA for the CDR3: TGCGCCAGCAGCCAAGATCCCCCCACGGGGGGTTTACTCTATGGCTACACCTTC.

The chain recombines TRBV7-2 with TRBJ1-1; D is uncertain. The germline V and J ends were trimmed by 3 bases and 1 base, with 6 bases remaining between them. Germline loops: CDR1 SGHTA, CDR2 FQGNSA. The CDR3 extends over 13 amino acids. DNA of the CDR3: TGTGCCAGCAGCTTCAGTGAGAACACTGAAGCTTTCTTT. It specifies CASSFSENTEAFF.

V gene TRBV7-6 combines with J gene TRBJ1-4; TRBD1 might be the D (5 bases). This CDR3 is 16 amino acids long. Deletions cut 5 bases from V and 5 bases from J, with 18 bases between. Germline V CDR1 and CDR2: SGHVS, FNYEAQ. CDR3 DNA sequence: TGTGCCAGCAGCCAACAGGTCGGAGGGTACAATGAAAAACTGTTTTTT. Translation: CASSQQVGGYNEKLFF.

Written as DNA, the CDR3 is TGTGCCAGTAGTAACACGGGACAGGGGTTGTACACTGAAGCTTTCTTT. This encodes CASSNTGQGLYTEAFF. This chain links TRBV19 with TRBJ1-1, with 10 bases aligning to TRBD1. V shed 4 bases, J shed 3 bases, and the junction held 8 bases outside the gene matches. There are 16 residues in the CDR3. The germline V gene encodes CDR1 LNHDA and CDR2 SQIVND (reference sequence).

The J gene is TRBJ1-1, the V gene TRBV18, with TRBD1 identical over 7 bases. The CDR3 has 15 amino acids. With V trimmed by 11 bases and J by 2 bases, 14 bases remained unmatched. Germline V gene lookup returns CDR1 KGHSH and CDR2 LQKENI. CDR3 loop: CASRGAGGFNTEAFF. The CDR3 DNA reads TGTGCCTCCCGGGGGGCAGGGGGTTTTAACACTGAAGCTTTCTTT.

The chain has TRBV19 and TRBJ1-2; tentative D call: TRBD1 (5 bases). The CDR3 is made up of 14 amino acids. Germline V lookup: CDR1 LNHDA, CDR2 SQIVND (reference sequence). V lost 5 bases and J 4 bases, leaving 14 bases between the germline ends. The CDR3 coding sequence is TGTGCCAGTAGTCTTCAGGGCTGGGGCTATGGCTACACCTTC. Residues: CASSLQGWGYGYTF.

This chain uses TRBV28 with TRBJ2-2; D call uncertain. From germline, CDR1 is MDHEN and CDR2 SYDVKM. The CDR3 totals 16 residues. Trimming pared 5 bases from V and 2 bases from J, leaving 15 bases between. As DNA, the CDR3 is TGTGCCAGCAGTATCGGTACGGAATCCAACACCGGGGAGCTGTTTTTT. Amino acid sequence: CASSIGTESNTGELFF.

The chain combines TRBV7-9 with TRBJ1-2; no clear D. V was clipped by 5 bases and J by 4 bases, with 14 bases between them. CDR1 and CDR2 from the germline V gene are SEHNR and FQNEAQ (reference sequence). The CDR3 has 14 amino acids. The CDR3 region is CASSRQRRGYGYTF. The DNA of the CDR3 is TGTGCCAGCAGCCGACAACGTCGAGGCTATGGCTACACCTTC.

This clone has a handful of counts. This CDR3 reads CASGQGNYNSPLHF. The CDR3 DNA follows: TGTGCCAGCGGTCAGGGGAACTATAATTCACCCCTCCACTTT. The chain carries TRBV6-5 and TRBJ1-6; perhaps TRBD1 as D (6 bases). The CDR3 is made up of 14 amino acids. V lost 8 bases to trimming and J lost 3 bases, with 11 bases between them. The V gene's germline CDR1 is MNHEY and CDR2 SVGAGI.

In nucleotides, the CDR3 is TGCAGCGCCCAGGGGCAGAGCGGCTACGAGCAGTACTTC. As protein: CSAQGQSGYEQYF. The chain recombines TRBV29-1 with TRBJ2-7; a possible D gene is TRBD1 (6 bases). The germline V gene encodes CDR1 SQVTM and CDR2 ANQGSEA. The V and J ends lost 7 bases and 3 bases respectively, with 16 bases between them. The CDR3 has 13 residues.

The genes are TRBV21-1 and TRBJ2-7; the D call TRBD2 from the table was never checked on the DNA. TRBV21-1 is a pseudogene locus. The CDR3 sequence is 16 residues long. This CDR3 reads CASSTPRRWGGIEQYF. CDR3 coding DNA: TGTGCCAGCAGCACCCCCCGACGGTGGGGGGGTATAGAGCAGTACTTC.

This chain joins TRBV5-1 and TRBJ1-1, with a possible D match to TRBD1 (6 bases). Germline-derived CDR1 and CDR2 are SGHRS and YFSETQ. This CDR3 has 14 amino acids. Deletions cut 4 bases from V and 0 bases from J, with 10 bases between. The CDR3 sequence: CASSADSMNTEAFF. The CDR3 DNA reads as TGCGCCAGCAGCGCGGACAGCATGAACACTGAAGCTTTCTTT.

V and J are TRBV21-1 and TRBJ2-5; TRBD1 reflects the table's D call only, with no check against the DNA. The DNA end is a closer match to TRBJ2-7, so the J assignment may be wrong. TRBV21-1 is recorded as a pseudogene. The CDR3 extends over 14 amino acids. CDR3 sequence: CASSSRDMGYEQYF. The DNA of the CDR3 is TGTGCCAGCAGCAGCCGGGACATGGGATACGAGCAGTACTTC.

V gene TRBV2 combines with J gene TRBJ2-3, with 10 bases lining up with TRBD2. CDR3 size: 14 residues. In germline, CDR1 is SNHLY, CDR2 FYNNEI. The V and J ends lost 4 bases and 10 bases, in that order; junction bases with no gene match: 8. The CDR3 nucleotides are TGTGCCAGCAGTGGCCCTAGCGGGGGACCTTCGCAGTATTTT. This gives the protein CASSGPSGGPSQYF.

This clone was seen more than once but under ten times. This CDR3 is CASSLDSTRTTPLHF. The DNA of the CDR3 is TGTGCCAGCAGCCTCGATTCGACTCGTACGACACCCCTCCACTTT. V and J are TRBV7-6 and TRBJ1-6; no firm D call. The CDR3 has 15 amino acids. Germline V CDR1 and CDR2: SGHVS, FNYEAQ. V dropped 5 bases and J dropped 11 bases, with 19 bases sitting between them.

The chain couples TRBV7-2 to TRBJ1-2; possible D gene TRBD1, 6 bases. CDR3 length: 14 amino acids. V dropped 5 bases and J dropped 8 bases, with 18 bases sitting between them. Per germline, CDR1 SGHTA and CDR2 FQGNSA. The CDR3 nucleotides read TGTGCCAGCAGCCCACAAGGGGGAGTAGCCGGCTACACCTTC. It translates to CASSPQGGVAGYTF. Combining the CDR3 with reference TRBV7-2 and TRBJ1-2 gives the whole variable domain GAGVSQSPSNKVTEKGKDVELRCDPISGHTALYWYRQSLGQGLEFLIYFQGNSAPDKSGLPSDRFSAERTGGSVSTLTIQRTQQEDSAVYLCASSPQGGVAGYTFGSGTRLTVV.

V is TRBV30 and J is TRBJ2-1, with a weak D call TRBD2 (7 bases). V dropped 2 bases and J dropped 8 bases, with 19 bases sitting between them. The length of the CDR3 is 15 residues. Germline V gives CDR1 GTSNPN, CDR2 SVGIG (reference sequence). CDR3 nucleotides: TGTGCCTGGAGTCCCACCTGGGGGGGGCAGGATGAGCAGTTCTTC. It yields the protein CAWSPTWGGQDEQFF. Drawing the rest from reference TRBV30 and TRBJ2-1, the complete variable domain is SQTIHQWPATLVQPVGSPLSLECTVEGTSNPNLYWYRQAAGRGLQLLFYSVGIGQISSEVPQNLSASRPQDRQFILSSKKLLLSDSGFYLCAWSPTWGGQDEQFFGPGTRLTVL.

The gene calls are TRBV20-1 and TRBJ1-6, with TRBD1 matching over 7 bases. CDR1 DFQATT and CDR2 SNEGSKA come from the germline V gene (reference sequence). The length of the CDR3 is 14 residues. V trimming: 3 bases; J trimming: 10 bases; junction bases outside the gene matches: 9. The CDR3 nucleotides are TGCAGTGCTAGTGGCCGACAGGGCTTGTCACCCCTCCACTTT. Translation: CSASGRQGLSPLHF.

The chain has TRBV7-2 and TRBJ2-5; unclear D gene. This CDR3 contains 12 residues. Germline CDR1 is SGHTA and CDR2 is FQGNSA. V was pared by 8 bases and J by 4 bases, with 11 bases between. This CDR3 is CASSKDGETQYF. The CDR3 bases are TGTGCCAGCTCTAAGGACGGAGAGACCCAGTACTTC.

The chain uses TRBV5-4 and TRBJ2-5; 10 bases are a match to TRBD2. Losses at the gene ends were 4 bases for V and 1 base for J; bases not matched to a gene: 7. The CDR3 sequence is 16 residues long. Germline values: CDR1 SGHNT, CDR2 YYREEE (reference sequence). CDR3 residues: CASSPGTSAFQETQYF. DNA of the CDR3: TGTGCCAGCAGCCCTGGGACTAGCGCTTTCCAAGAGACCCAGTACTTC.

The rearrangement uses TRBV27 and TRBJ2-7; 10 bases map to TRBD1. J lost 3 bases, V lost 10 bases, and 18 bases had no gene match. The CDR3 sequence is 17 residues long. Germline CDR1 is MNHEY and CDR2 is SMNVEV (reference sequence). CDR3 loop: CAILGPQGTGAGYEQYF. The CDR3 bases are TGTGCCATCCTCGGGCCACAAGGGACAGGGGCTGGCTACGAGCAGTACTTC.

The chain uses TRBV6-2 or TRBV6-3 and TRBJ2-5; D is undetermined. This CDR3 contains 11 residues. Trimming cost V 5 bases and J 4 bases, with 5 bases left between them. CDR1 MNHEY and CDR2 SVGEGT come from the germline V gene. The CDR3 here is CASSPRETQYF. The CDR3 DNA reads as TGTGCCAGCAGTCCAAGAGAGACCCAGTACTTC.

The chain employs TRBV3-1 (or the pseudogene TRBV3-2) and TRBJ1-4; tentative D call: TRBD1 (5 bases). CDR1 LGHDT and CDR2 YNNKEL come from the germline V gene (reference sequence). The ends were cut back, 0 bases at V and 8 bases at J, with 22 bases in the middle. There are 18 residues in the CDR3. CDR3 in amino acids: CASSQDAGGSGFGEKLFF. CDR3 coding DNA: TGTGCCAGCAGCCAAGATGCGGGGGGATCGGGGTTCGGGGAAAAACTGTTTTTT.

The rearrangement uses TRBV30 and TRBJ2-5; D possibly uses TRBD1 or TRBD2 (6 bases each). CDR1 is GTSNPN, CDR2 SVGIG, per germline (reference sequence). The CDR3 is made up of 15 amino acids. V was trimmed by 4 bases and J by 7 bases, leaving 22 bases between them. The CDR3 DNA sequence: TGTGCCTGGACGGGGGCGCACTCCTCCCGTTCGACCCAGTACTTC. Protein product: CAWTGAHSSRSTQYF.

The genes are TRBV30 and TRBJ1-4; 10 nucleotides agree with TRBD1. Germline CDR1 is GTSNPN and CDR2 is SVGIG (reference sequence). With V trimmed by 4 bases and J by 0 bases, 14 bases remained unmatched. The CDR3 is 19 amino acids. This CDR3 is CAWTTRTGGVRATNEKLFF. The CDR3 DNA reads TGTGCCTGGACGACGCGGACAGGGGGGGTAAGGGCAACTAATGAAAAACTGTTTTTT. The full variable domain, in which reference TRBV30 and TRBJ1-4 provide the parts outside the CDR3, is SQTIHQWPATLVQPVGSPLSLECTVEGTSNPNLYWYRQAAGRGLQLLFYSVGIGQISSEVPQNLSASRPQDRQFILSSKKLLLSDSGFYLCAWTTRTGGVRATNEKLFFGSGTQLSVL.

The rearrangement links TRBV7-6 to TRBJ2-1; a possible D gene is TRBD1 (5 bases). V shed 5 bases and J shed 3 bases, with 20 bases lying between them. CDR1 is SGHVS, CDR2 FNYEAQ, per germline. The CDR3 contains 17 residues. CDR3 DNA sequence: TGTGCCAGCAGCCCCGGACAAGCCATAAGTATCTACAATGAGCAGTTCTTC. Translation gives CASSPGQAISIYNEQFF.